These 20 T cell receptor beta chains came from one sample sequenced in a study of blood T cell repertoires in COVID-19. TCRdb keeps only in-frame clones here, not all; method: immunoSEQ multiplex PCR. The sample records 15,000 to 20,000 clones, about 88% being singletons. The material sequenced was peripheral blood. All receptors derive from a man between 65 and 85 years old with acute or convalescent COVID-19.

The chain employs TRBV7-3 and TRBJ2-1, with 8 bases identical to TRBD2. The CDR3 sequence is 16 residues long. The germline gives CDR1 SGHTA, CDR2 FQGTGA. J was trimmed by 5 bases and V by 5 bases; bases with no gene match: 11. CDR3 protein: CASSPQGAGDHNEQFF. For the CDR3, the DNA is TGTGCCAGCAGCCCCCAGGGAGCGGGAGACCACAATGAGCAGTTCTTC.

In DNA, the CDR3 is TGTGCCAGCAGTTACCACTACAATGAGCAGTTCTTC. Translating it yields CASSYHYNEQFF. V usage is TRBV6-6 and J usage is TRBJ2-1; D remains ambiguous. Germline loops: CDR1 MNHNY, CDR2 SVGAGI (reference sequence). The CDR3 is 12 residues long. V was clipped by 2 bases and J by 3 bases, with 2 bases between them.

This chain joins TRBV5-4 and TRBJ2-2; 8 nucleotides line up with TRBD2. In germline, CDR1 is SGHNT, CDR2 YYREEE (reference sequence). V shed 3 bases, J shed 4 bases, and the junction held 5 bases outside the gene matches. The CDR3 runs to 15 residues. The CDR3 spells CASSSRSGSTGELFF. For the CDR3, the DNA is TGTGCCAGCAGCTCGAGGAGCGGGAGCACCGGGGAGCTGTTTTTT. The full variable domain, completed using reference TRBV5-4 and TRBJ2-2, is ETGVTQSPTHLIKTRGQQVTLRCSSQSGHNTVSWYQQALGQGPQFIFQYYREEENGRGNFPPRFSGLQFPNYSSELNVNALELDDSALYLCASSSRSGSTGELFFGEGSRLTVL.

This chain connects TRBV5-4 to TRBJ1-1; 7 nucleotides match TRBD1. Germline V gives CDR1 SGHNT, CDR2 YYREEE (reference sequence). This CDR3 has 15 residues. V lost 7 bases and J lost 3; bases outside the gene matches: 12. CDR3 sequence reads: CASGSSTGEDTEAFF. The DNA of the CDR3 is TGTGCCAGCGGTTCTTCTACAGGGGAGGACACTGAAGCTTTCTTT.

The CDR3 DNA sequence: TGTGCCAGCAGCTTAGGAGCGGGGGCCTCCTACGAGCAGTACTTC. Its protein product is CASSLGAGASYEQYF. The V gene is TRBV7-2, the J gene TRBJ2-7; 8 nucleotides align to TRBD2. The CDR3 is made up of 15 amino acids. The V gene end was trimmed by 1 base and the J gene end by 0 bases; junction bases not matched to a gene: 2. The germline V gene has CDR1 SGHTA and CDR2 FQGNSA. Full variable domain (outside the CDR3, taken from reference TRBV7-2 and TRBJ2-7): GAGVSQSPSNKVTEKGKDVELRCDPISGHTALYWYRQSLGQGLEFLIYFQGNSAPDKSGLPSDRFSAERTGGSVSTLTIQRTQQEDSAVYLCASSLGAGASYEQYFGPGTRLTVT.

J is TRBJ2-7 and V is TRBV7-2; perhaps TRBD2 as D (5 bases). Trimming cost V 1 base and J 2 bases, with 12 bases left between them. Looked up from germline, CDR1 is SGHTA and CDR2 is FQGNSA. The CDR3 totals 15 residues. The CDR3 nucleotides read TGTGCCAGCAGCTTAGTTAAAGAGGGTCCCTACGAGCAGTACTTC. Its protein is CASSLVKEGPYEQYF.

There are a few counts of this clone. The rearrangement uses TRBV2 and TRBJ1-4; possible D gene TRBD1, 6 bases. CDR1 is SNHLY and CDR2 is FYNNEI in the germline V gene. Trimming removed 4 bases at V and 6 bases at J, with 15 bases between. The CDR3 length is 15 residues. CDR3: CASSAGGAPDEKLFF. In DNA, the CDR3 is TGTGCCAGCAGTGCCGGGGGGGCGCCTGATGAAAAACTGTTTTTT.

V usage is TRBV6-2 or TRBV6-3 and J usage is TRBJ2-6; 8 bases map to TRBD1. Germline CDR1 and CDR2: MNHEY and SVGEGT. The V segment lost 0 bases and the J segment 11 bases; nucleotides outside the gene matches: 6. CDR3 length: 15 amino acids. The CDR3 reads CASSYSETGVYVLTF. DNA of the CDR3: TGTGCCAGCAGTTACTCCGAGACAGGGGTTTACGTCCTGACTTTC.

The chain's CDR3 is CASSDDRTRDSARETQYF. CDR3 sequence (DNA): TGTGCCAGCAGTGATGACAGAACCCGGGACTCAGCCCGGGAGACCCAGTACTTC. This chain connects TRBV6-1 to TRBJ2-5, with D perhaps TRBD2 (6 bases). Germline V gene data show CDR1 as MNHNS and CDR2 as SASEGT. Trimming removed 3 bases from V and 5 bases from J, with 25 bases in between. The CDR3 extends over 18 amino acids.

V gene TRBV28 combines with J gene TRBJ2-3; 11 nucleotides match TRBD2. Looked up from germline, CDR1 is MDHEN and CDR2 is SYDVKM. This CDR3 has 15 residues. After removal of 5 bases from V and 4 bases from J, the junction contained 5 bases not matched to a gene. Written as DNA, the CDR3 is TGTGCCAGCAGTCCCTTAGCGGGAGGGGCAGATACGCAGTATTTT. Protein: CASSPLAGGADTQYF.

The rearrangement joins TRBV9 to TRBJ1-6; D remains ambiguous. This CDR3 region has 15 residues. Trimming shortened V by 3 bases and J by 0 bases, and 7 bases separated the two germline ends. CDR1 SGDLS and CDR2 YYNGEE come from the germline V gene. The CDR3 bases are TGTGCCAGCAGCGGGTCGAGCTCCTATAATTCACCCCTCCACTTT. Its translation: CASSGSSSYNSPLHF.

By its share, this clone is medium-sized. This chain connects TRBV5-4 to TRBJ1-3; a possible D gene is TRBD1 (5 bases). The V end lost 5 bases, the J end lost 0 bases, and 18 bases lay between the germline ends. The CDR3 spans 17 residues. CDR1 and CDR2 from the germline V gene are SGHNT and YYREEE (reference sequence). The chain's CDR3 is CASRARAARGSGNTIYF. The CDR3 DNA is TGTGCCAGCAGAGCCCGGGCGGCAAGGGGCTCTGGAAACACCATATATTTT.

The J gene is TRBJ1-1, the V gene TRBV9; D is ambiguous. The CDR3 loop spans 15 amino acids. Germline V CDR1 and CDR2: SGDLS, YYNGEE. The V end was cut by 0 bases, the J end by 0 bases, with 9 bases between. The CDR3 DNA is TGTGCCAGCAGCGTAGGTGTAGTCTTGAACACTGAAGCTTTCTTT. Residues: CASSVGVVLNTEAFF.

The chain links TRBV2 to TRBJ1-1; a weak D match, TRBD1 (5 bases). The CDR3 spans 13 residues. CDR1 and CDR2 from the germline V gene are SNHLY and FYNNEI. V dropped 10 bases and J dropped 0 bases, with 12 bases sitting between them. The CDR3 protein is CATTRAMNTEAFF. The CDR3 DNA sequence: TGTGCCACAACCAGGGCTATGAACACTGAAGCTTTCTTT.

The chain links TRBV7-2 to TRBJ1-5, with a weak D call TRBD1 (6 bases). Germline-derived CDR1 and CDR2 are SGHTA and FQGNSA. CDR3 length: 15 amino acids. V was clipped by 5 bases and J by 0 bases, with 11 bases between them. The CDR3 loop reads CASSVRGNSNQPQHF. In nucleotides, the CDR3 is TGTGCCAGCAGCGTCAGGGGAAATAGCAATCAGCCCCAGCATTTT.

This clone has only a few counts. V is TRBV18 and J is TRBJ2-1, with D perhaps matching TRBD1 (6 bases). CDR1 KGHSH and CDR2 LQKENI come from the germline V gene. The CDR3 length is 14 residues. Trimming cost V 6 bases and J 4 bases, with 13 bases left between them. CDR3 in amino acids: CASSPTGFYNEQFF. CDR3 coding DNA: TGTGCCAGCTCTCCTACAGGGTTTTACAATGAGCAGTTCTTC.

This clone was found a few times. The chain uses TRBV4-1 and TRBJ1-4; a possible D gene is TRBD1 (6 bases). Germline V gives CDR1 MGHRA, CDR2 YSYEKL. V was clipped by 3 bases and J by 5 bases, with 13 bases between them. The CDR3 consists of 15 residues. The CDR3 spells CASSQWAQGNEKLFF. CDR3 coding DNA: TGCGCCAGCAGCCAGTGGGCACAGGGAAATGAAAAACTGTTTTTT.

The chain carries TRBV7-3 and TRBJ2-2, with 7 positions matching TRBD1. J gave up 5 bases and V 5 bases, and 8 bases lay outside the gene matches. Germline CDR1 is SGHTA and CDR2 is FQGTGA. This CDR3 region has 15 residues. Here the CDR3 reads CASSPQGSVTGELFF. As DNA, the CDR3 is TGTGCCAGCAGCCCACAGGGGTCAGTGACCGGGGAGCTGTTTTTT. Full variable domain (remainder filled in from reference TRBV7-3 and TRBJ2-2): GAGVSQTPSNKVTEKGKYVELRCDPISGHTALYWYRQSLGQGPEFLIYFQGTGAADDSGLPNDRFFAVRPEGSVSTLKIQRTERGDSAVYLCASSPQGSVTGELFFGEGSRLTVL.

The chain has TRBV5-4 and TRBJ1-1, with D possibly being TRBD1 (6 bases). From germline, CDR1 is SGHNT and CDR2 YYREEE (reference sequence). The CDR3 loop spans 15 amino acids. The V end lost 7 bases, the J end lost 1 base, and 17 bases lay between the germline ends. CDR3 coding DNA: TGTGCCAGCTCAATGGGGGGGGCTGGGAACACTGAAGCTTTCTTT. Its protein is CASSMGGAGNTEAFF.

The chain couples TRBV6-2 or TRBV6-3 to TRBJ2-7; TRBD2 aligns across 12 bases. In germline, CDR1 is MNHEY, CDR2 SVGEGT. The CDR3 is 18 residues long. The V and J ends lost 6 bases and 0 bases, in that order; junction bases with no gene match: 12. The CDR3 coding sequence is TGTGCCAGCAGGCCTGATCCGGGACTAGCGGGCAGCTCCTACGAGCAGTACTTC. It yields the protein CASRPDPGLAGSSYEQYF.